The 16 T cell receptor beta chains listed next were all sequenced from one sample in a study of identical twins. MiXCR was run by TCRdb on the 5' RACE reads, yielding one entry per CDR3 protein. The sample records around 280,000 distinct CDR3 sequences, less than 9% being singletons. These same data were also listed under a study on yellow fever vaccine responses in identical twins.

Sample: memory (CD45RO+) T cells sorted from blood. All receptors derive from a woman aged 18-29 years in good health.

Remarks on this clonotype: A junction boundary mismatches the germline segment, possibly from a read error. V and J are TRBV6-4 and TRBJ2-1; TRBD2 matches at 8 bases. The CDR3 totals 9 residues. CDR1 is MRHNA, CDR2 SNTAGT, per germline. CDR3 nucleotides: TGTGCCATCGGGAGGGAGCCGTTCTTC. It specifies CAIGREPFF.

This clonotype was seen at least ten times. The chain links TRBV6-2 or TRBV6-3 to TRBJ2-6; 10 positions match TRBD1. The CDR3 is 17 residues long. J gave up 2 bases and V 6 bases, and 7 bases lay outside the gene matches. Germline-derived CDR1 and CDR2 are MNHEY and SVGEGT. CDR3 coding DNA: TGTGCCAGCAGCCCCGGGACAGGGGCCACTGGGGCCAACGTCCTGACTTTC. It codes for CASSPGTGATGANVLTF.

The V call is TRBV29-1, the J call TRBJ2-7; 9 positions match TRBD1. Germline CDR1 SQVTM, CDR2 ANQGSEA. V dropped 0 bases and J dropped 7; count of bases not matched to a gene: 7. The CDR3 extends over 14 amino acids. The CDR3 spells CSVEDDNRGREQYF. The CDR3 coding sequence is TGCAGCGTTGAAGACGACAACAGGGGGCGTGAGCAGTACTTC.

The sample holds many counts of this clonotype. CDR3 coding DNA: TGCAGCGTTGAGGCGGGGCCCGGAGAGACCCAGTACTTC. Translated, it gives CSVEAGPGETQYF. The rearrangement uses TRBV29-1 and TRBJ2-5; D is perhaps TRBD2 (6 bases). Trimming cost V 3 bases and J 4 bases, with 12 bases left between them. This CDR3 region has 13 residues. In germline, CDR1 is SQVTM, CDR2 ANQGSEA.

This clonotype was observed a few times. The J gene is TRBJ1-2, the V gene TRBV27, with D unresolved. CDR3 size: 14 residues. Deletions cut 6 bases from V and 3 bases from J, with 14 bases between. The germline gives CDR1 MNHEY, CDR2 SMNVEV (reference sequence). CDR3 amino acids: CASRPLGRDYGYTF. In DNA form, the CDR3 reads TGTGCCAGCAGGCCTTTGGGGAGGGACTATGGCTACACCTTC.

This clonotype was seen repeatedly, ten times or more. The chain joins TRBV7-9 to TRBJ2-7, with D unresolved. Germline loops: CDR1 SEHNR, CDR2 FQNEAQ (reference sequence). The CDR3 contains 13 residues. The V and J ends lost 5 bases and 3 bases respectively, with 11 bases between them. CDR3 region: CASSLRSGYEQYV. CDR3 DNA sequence: TGTGCCAGCAGCCTCCGATCAGGCTACGAGCAGTACGTC.

This clonotype occurred many times. The chain combines TRBV27 with TRBJ1-6, with unresolved D. The CDR3 is 12 residues long. From germline, CDR1 is MNHEY and CDR2 SMNVEV (reference sequence). V dropped 6 bases and J dropped 9 bases, with 9 bases sitting between them. The CDR3 loop is CASRSGISPLHF. The CDR3 DNA reads as TGTGCCAGCAGGTCAGGTATTTCACCCCTCCACTTT.

This clonotype occurred a few times. This chain connects TRBV2 to TRBJ2-6; D is undetermined. Per the germline V gene, CDR1 is SNHLY and CDR2 is FYNNEI. The CDR3 consists of 14 residues. Trimming removed 6 bases at V and 0 bases at J, with 6 bases between. The CDR3, as DNA: TGTGCCAGCAGACGCAGCTCTGGGGCCAACGTCCTGACTTTC. This gives the protein CASRRSSGANVLTF.

The V and J genes are TRBV12-5 and TRBJ2-1; D might be TRBD1 (6 bases). Germline loops: CDR1 LGHNT, CDR2 FRNRAP. The CDR3 covers 16 residues. Deletions cut 7 bases from V and 1 base from J, with 17 bases between. DNA for the CDR3: TGTGCTAGTGCCCCCCCCGGCACAGGGTCCTACAATGAGCAGTTCTTC. This codes for CASAPPGTGSYNEQFF.

With respect to this clonotype: A much larger clonotype is one base distant, so this may be a read error. V is TRBV6-4 and J is TRBJ2-1; D remains unclear. Per the germline V gene, CDR1 is MRHNA and CDR2 is SNTAGT. The CDR3 contains 13 residues. The CDR3 is CASSERSYNERFF. As DNA, the CDR3 is TGTGCCAGCAGTGAGCGCTCCTACAATGAGCGGTTCTTC.

The CDR3 DNA reads TGTGCCAGCAGTTACGGGGTAGATGCAGATACGCAGTATTTT. Its protein is CASSYGVDADTQYF. The rearrangement links TRBV6-2 or TRBV6-3 to TRBJ2-3, with unresolved D. V lost 2 bases and J 4 bases, leaving 10 bases between the germline ends. The germline V gene encodes CDR1 MNHEY and CDR2 SVGEGT. The CDR3 runs 14 residues.

This sequence joins TRBV10-1 and TRBJ1-1; D is perhaps TRBD1 (6 bases). The ends were cut back, 3 bases at V and 5 bases at J, with 10 bases in the middle. This CDR3 is built from 13 residues. Germline CDR1 WNHNN, CDR2 SYGVQD (reference sequence). This CDR3 reads CASSDQGRTEAFF. The CDR3 nucleotides are TGCGCCAGCAGTGACCAGGGGCGGACTGAAGCTTTCTTT.

The chain couples TRBV6-1 to TRBJ2-2, with a weak D call TRBD2 (6 bases). The CDR3 runs to 15 residues. Trimming pared 8 bases from V and 4 bases from J, leaving 17 bases between. CDR1 is MNHNS, CDR2 SASEGT, per germline. CDR3 region: CASGNPSVGTGELFF. In DNA, the CDR3 is TGTGCCAGCGGGAATCCTAGCGTTGGCACCGGGGAGCTGTTTTTT.

This clonotype has a count of ten or more. The V call is TRBV5-1, the J call TRBJ1-2, with D possibly being TRBD1 (6 bases). Germline CDR1 reads SGHRS; CDR2 reads YFSETQ. The CDR3 runs 15 residues. The V and J ends lost 1 base and 4 bases respectively, with 14 bases between them. CDR3 residues: CASSLTPGEIYGYTF. The CDR3, as DNA: TGCGCCAGCAGCTTGACGCCAGGGGAGATCTATGGCTACACCTTC.

There are many counts of this clonotype. V usage is TRBV12-3 or TRBV12-4 and J usage is TRBJ2-3; D might be TRBD2 (5 bases). V was clipped by 1 base and J by 3 bases, with 8 bases between them. The CDR3 is 14 residues long. The CDR3 spells CASSLGRGTDTQYF. The DNA for the CDR3 is TGTGCCAGCAGTTTAGGGAGAGGGACAGATACGCAGTATTTT.

This clonotype has just a few counts. The genes are TRBV7-2 and TRBJ2-7; 9 bases fit TRBD1. The CDR3 spans 13 residues. Germline-derived CDR1 and CDR2 are SGHTA and FQGNSA. After removal of 5 bases from V and 3 bases from J, the junction contained 2 bases not matched to a gene. CDR3 bases: TGTGCCAGCAGCAGGGACAGGGACTACGAGCAGTACGTC. Protein: CASSRDRDYEQYV.